The 10 T cell receptor beta chains below were found in one sample sequenced in a study of T cell changes during pregnancy in multiple sclerosis. Profiled with immunoSEQ multiplex PCR; TCRdb holds only in-frame clones, not every one. The table includes tens of thousands of clones, roughly nine tenths detected once. Sequenced material: CD8+ T cells from peripheral blood mononuclear cells, taken in the second trimester of pregnancy. Receptor source: a female donor with multiple sclerosis, enrolled in a pregnancy study.

As to this clone: The junction and the germline gene differ at one end; a read error may be behind it. The V gene is TRBV7-7, the J gene TRBJ2-3; D is unclear. Germline V CDR1 and CDR2: SSHAT, FNYEAQ (reference sequence). CDR3 size: 13 residues. Here the CDR3 reads CASSSVIQDTQYF. The CDR3 bases are TGTGCTAGCAGCTCAGTCATTCAAGATACGCAGTATTTT.

The CDR3 reads CAWSVFPPSSGVDNEQFF. CDR3 coding DNA: TGTGCCTGGAGTGTGTTCCCTCCCTCTAGCGGGGTGGACAATGAGCAGTTCTTC. V and J are TRBV30 and TRBJ2-1, with 9 bases aligning to TRBD2. From germline, CDR1 is GTSNPN and CDR2 SVGIG (reference sequence). The CDR3 extends over 18 amino acids. V lost 0 bases to trimming and J lost 5 bases; unmatched junction nucleotides: 14.

The chain links TRBV7-8 to TRBJ2-1; 8 bases line up with TRBD2. Trimming took 0 bases from V and 3 from J; bases not matched to a gene: 10. CDR3 size: 18 residues. The germline V gene has CDR1 SGHVS and CDR2 FQNEAQ. CDR3 DNA: TGTGCCAGCAGCTTAGCCGTCATTAGCGGGGCAAACTACAATGAGCAGTTCTTC. It translates to CASSLAVISGANYNEQFF.

The V and J genes are TRBV6-4 and TRBJ1-2; D might be TRBD1 (5 bases). Trimming cost V 5 bases and J 4 bases, with 14 bases left between them. CDR3 length: 14 amino acids. The germline V gene has CDR1 MRHNA and CDR2 SNTAGT. The CDR3 region has the DNA TGTGCCAGCAGTCCCAGGGAGGGTCCCTATGGCTACACCTTC. This codes for CASSPREGPYGYTF.

This sequence joins TRBV28 and TRBJ2-7; 7 positions match TRBD1. From germline, CDR1 is MDHEN and CDR2 SYDVKM. The CDR3 is 15 residues long. The J segment lost 2 bases and the V segment lost 8 bases, leaving 12 bases of the junction unmatched. The CDR3 DNA is TGTGCCAGCGGGGTTGGACAGGAAAAGACCTACGAGCAGTACTTC. This translates into CASGVGQEKTYEQYF. Drawing the rest from reference TRBV28 and TRBJ2-7, the complete variable domain is DVKVTQSSRYLVKRTGEKVFLECVQDMDHENMFWYRQDPGLGLRLIYFSYDVKMKEKGDIPEGYSVSREKKERFSLILESASTNQTSMYLCASGVGQEKTYEQYFGPGTRLTVT.

The chain carries TRBV5-6 and TRBJ1-5, with D possibly matching TRBD1 (6 bases). V lost 4 bases and J lost 3, with 11 bases in between. The CDR3 is 14 residues long. The V gene's germline CDR1 is SGHDT and CDR2 YYEEEE. CDR3 coding DNA: TGTGCCAGCAGCAATAGGGACACCAATCAGCCCCAGCATTTT. This sequence encodes CASSNRDTNQPQHF.

A few counts support this clone. The rearrangement links TRBV7-2 to TRBJ1-5; D possibly corresponds to TRBD1 (6 bases). In germline, CDR1 is SGHTA, CDR2 FQGNSA. This CDR3 comprises 15 residues. With 5 bases removed from V and 2 bases from J, the gap between germline ends came to 13 bases. CDR3 DNA: TGTGCCAGCAGCCCATCAGGGGTAGGCAATCAGCCCCAGCATTTT. Its protein product is CASSPSGVGNQPQHF. The full variable domain, its missing parts supplied by reference TRBV7-2 and TRBJ1-5, is GAGVSQSPSNKVTEKGKDVELRCDPISGHTALYWYRQSLGQGLEFLIYFQGNSAPDKSGLPSDRFSAERTGGSVSTLTIQRTQQEDSAVYLCASSPSGVGNQPQHFGDGTRLSIL.

V and J are TRBV11-2 and TRBJ1-2, with TRBD1 as a possible D gene (6 bases). This CDR3 has 13 amino acids. V was shortened by 9 bases and J by 5 bases, with 16 bases between the two germline ends. The germline V gene has CDR1 SGHAT and CDR2 FQNNGV. CDR3 protein: CASGSQGVYGYTF. CDR3 sequence (DNA): TGTGCCAGTGGTTCACAGGGAGTGTATGGCTACACCTTC.

The chain uses TRBV27 and TRBJ2-7, with D possibly being TRBD1 (6 bases). CDR3 length equals 14 residues. Germline lookup yields CDR1 MNHEY and CDR2 SMNVEV (reference sequence). V lost 8 bases and J lost 0, with 14 bases in between. Here the CDR3 reads CASSEGHNSYEQYF. Written as DNA, the CDR3 is TGTGCCAGCTCCGAGGGACACAACTCCTACGAGCAGTACTTC.

The J gene is TRBJ1-5, the V gene TRBV18, with D unresolved. This CDR3 has 16 residues. Germline CDR1 is KGHSH and CDR2 is LQKENI. Trimming stripped 0 bases from V and 3 bases from J, with 12 bases between. The CDR3 region is CASSPPSGIVNQPQHF. The CDR3 DNA sequence: TGTGCCAGCTCACCACCTTCGGGGATAGTCAATCAGCCCCAGCATTTT.